Below, one TCR beta chain is given with its context. Its antigen is still unknown. TCR beta CDR3 regions were amplified from RNA. A set of HTBI primers served as the primers for a first-round RT-PCR of the TCR CDR3. MiXCR was run by TCRdb on the multiplex PCR reads, yielding one entry per CDR3 protein. The sample lists about 840,000 distinct CDR3 sequences; 35% to 40% were seen once. The source of the sample is a study of T cells in Graves' hyperthyroidism and ophthalmopathy. Regarding the study as a whole: The blood repertoire included most of the expanded thyroid clonotypes above 0.001.

Exclusions: uncontrolled infection, other autoimmune disease, pregnancy, lactation. Diagnoses were established using clinical symptoms, serum thyroxine and TRAb, thyroid ultrasound and orbital computed tomography. V shed 4 bases and J shed 5 bases, with 18 bases lying between them. The CDR3 loop spans 15 amino acids. The chain couples TRBV12-3 or TRBV12-4 to TRBJ2-7; D is uncertain. Sequencing input: blood. This clonotype originated in a man in his late teens or twenties with Graves' hyperthyroidism. CDR3 sequence (DNA): TGTGCCAGCAGTTATCGAAGCCGAACCGACCACGAGCAGTACTTC. This codes for CASSYRSRTDHEQYF.